This TCR beta chain was retrieved from a study of blood T cell repertoires in COVID-19. About the research overall: The United States, Italy and Spain supplied acute and convalescent COVID-19 samples. T cells, B-cell-depleted T cells, or PBMCs supplied cDNA or gDNA.

In the original workflow: Estimates of nucleated cell counts were drawn from the amplification of reference gene primers. TCRdb's table, derived via immunoSEQ multiplex PCR, lists solely in-frame clones and lacks some. That table gives V, J and clone size, and the DNA gave D and trimming. The sample comprises 200,000 to 300,000 clones, 80% to 90% of which are singletons, and about 1.6% rests with the top ten. Germline CDR1 is LGHNA and CDR2 is YSLEER. Deletions cut 1 base from V and 6 bases from J, with 9 bases between. The CDR3 consists of 14 residues. Input material: peripheral blood. The source is a woman aged 40 to 55 who had recovered from COVID-19. The chain couples TRBV4-3 to TRBJ2-2, with D perhaps TRBD1 (7 bases). The DNA of the CDR3 is TGCGCCAGCAGCCAAGGCAGGGGGGCCGGGGAGCTGTTTTTT. This encodes CASSQGRGAGELFF.